This is a list of T cell receptor beta chains from one sample in a study of identical twins. Each CDR3 protein is one row after TCRdb ran MiXCR on the 5' RACE reads. The sample includes roughly 1,500,000 distinct CDR3 sequences, around 29% of them seen just once. The specimen was cord blood. These receptor sequences come from a newborn girl in good health. Each CDR3 is given with its conserved first and last residue. D genes are given only for firm matches. Part of the rows lack a size; the others show once, few, many or a class for expanded clones.

size	V	D	J	CDR3	DNA
.	TRBV29-1	TRBD1	TRBJ2-7	CGVRQGPYEQYF	TGCGGCGTCCGACAGGGGCCCTACGAGCAGTACTTC
.	TRBV3-1	.	TRBJ2-5	CASSHRRQVYQETQYF	TGTGCCAGCAGCCATCGCCGACAGGTGTACCAAGAGACCCAGTACTTC
.	TRBV20-1	.	TRBJ1-3	CSARARDGTSGNTIYF	TGCAGTGCTAGAGCCCGGGACGGTACCTCTGGAAACACCATATATTTT
.	TRBV6-1	TRBD1	TRBJ1-2	CASSENAGQVYGYTF	TGTGCCAGCAGTGAAAACGCGGGACAGGTCTATGGCTACACCTTC
.	TRBV12-3/TRBV12-4	.	TRBJ2-5	CASSFGRVQETRYF	TGTGCCAGCAGTTTTGGCAGGGTCCAAGAGACCCGGTACTTC
.	TRBV4-1	TRBD2	TRBJ2-3	CASSQYRGTSGTDTQYF	TGCGCCAGCAGCCAGTATCGCGGGACTAGCGGGACAGATACGCAGTATTTT
.	TRBV7-8	.	TRBJ1-5	CASSRLGVNSNQPQHF	TGTGCCAGCAGCCGACTGGGGGTTAATAGCAATCAGCCCCAGCATTTT
.	TRBV20-1	TRBD2	TRBJ2-7	CSATAGLAGGPYNEQYF	TGCAGTGCTACGGCCGGACTAGCGGGGGGACCTTACAATGAGCAGTACTTC
.	TRBV5-1	.	TRBJ2-3	CASGLVAFADTQYF	TGCGCCAGCGGCTTGGTTGCATTCGCAGATACGCAGTATTTT
few	TRBV4-2	.	TRBJ2-5	CASSQDTWTQYQETQYF	TGTGCCAGCAGCCAAGATACATGGACTCAGTACCAAGAGACCCAGTACTTC
.	TRBV2	TRBD2	TRBJ2-3	CASSDFSGRENTQYF	TGTGCCAGCAGTGATTTTAGCGGGAGGGAGAATACGCAGTATTTT
few	TRBV28	TRBD2	TRBJ2-3	CASLGITSEGHTQYF	TGTGCCAGCCTAGGCATTACTAGCGAAGGACATACGCAGTATTTT
few	TRBV5-1	.	TRBJ2-1	CASSLNGRSSNEQFF	TGCGCCAGCAGCTTAAACGGGAGATCATCCAATGAGCAGTTCTTC
.	TRBV20-1	TRBD2	TRBJ2-1	CSAHHGSGLAATYNEQFF	TGCAGTGCCCACCATGGGTCAGGACTAGCGGCCACCTACAATGAGCAGTTCTTC
few	TRBV20-1	.	TRBJ2-3	CSARLGPSTDTQYF	TGCAGTGCTAGGCTGGGGCCGAGCACAGATACGCAGTATTTT
few	TRBV4-1	TRBD1	TRBJ2-3	CASSQAPRRGRTDTQYF	TGCGCCAGCAGCCAAGCTCCGCGCAGGGGGCGCACAGATACGCAGTATTTT
.	TRBV4-1	.	TRBJ1-2	CASTEGQRANYGYTF	TGCGCCAGCACCGAGGGGCAGAGGGCAAACTATGGCTACACCTTC
.	TRBV4-1	.	TRBJ2-7	CASSPHVRRTGVEQYF	TGCGCCAGCAGCCCGCATGTCCGCCGTACTGGAGTCGAGCAGTACTTC
.	TRBV4-2	TRBD1	TRBJ2-2	CASSQDWDRAGELFF	TGTGCCAGCAGCCAAGATTGGGACAGGGCCGGGGAGCTGTTTTTT
few	TRBV7-9	TRBD1	TRBJ1-1	CASSWGQEPNTEAFF	TGTGCCAGCAGCTGGGGACAGGAGCCGAACACTGAAGCTTTCTTT
.	TRBV29-1	TRBD1	TRBJ2-2	CSVVRDRGRTGELFF	TGCAGCGTTGTAAGAGACAGGGGTCGGACCGGGGAGCTGTTTTTT
.	TRBV7-2	.	TRBJ1-1	CACSLSHAPGTEAFF	TGTGCCTGCAGCTTAAGTCATGCACCGGGCACTGAAGCTTTCTTT
.	TRBV29-1	TRBD2	TRBJ2-4	CSVDPGLAGGYLENIQYF	TGCAGCGTTGACCCGGGACTAGCGGGGGGCTACCTTGAAAACATTCAGTACTTC
few	TRBV5-1	.	TRBJ2-3	CASSLRMHTDTQYF	TGCGCCAGCAGCTTGAGGATGCACACAGATACGCAGTATTTT
.	TRBV15	.	TRBJ1-2	CATSRRLGGRGNYGYTF	TGTGCCACCAGCAGACGGCTCGGGGGCCGGGGTAACTATGGCTACACCTTC
few	TRBV7-2	.	TRBJ2-2	CASSLVYVTGELFF	TGTGCCAGCAGCTTAGTTTACGTCACCGGGGAGCTGTTTTTT
.	TRBV27	.	TRBJ1-1	CASSRRQAGGTEAFF	TGCGCCAGCAGCCGGAGACAGGCCGGGGGCACTGAAGCTTTCTTT
.	TRBV10-3	.	TRBJ1-1	CATSVDRTNARADTEAFF	TGTGCCACCAGTGTGGACAGAACCAACGCCCGGGCAGACACTGAAGCTTTCTTT
.	TRBV11-2	TRBD2	TRBJ2-4	CASSLEYPLAGGPRLAKNIQYF	TGTGCCAGCAGCTTAGAATACCCCTTAGCGGGGGGGCCACGGTTAGCCAAAAACATTCAGTACTTC
.	TRBV3-1	TRBD2	TRBJ2-7	CASSQRAGLATSYEQYF	TGTGCCAGCAGCCAAAGGGCGGGACTAGCGACCTCCTACGAGCAGTACTTC
.	TRBV28	TRBD1	TRBJ1-5	CASSPGQGVLRNQPQHF	TGTGCCAGCAGTCCCGGACAGGGTGTTTTACGGAATCAGCCCCAGCATTTT
.	TRBV28	.	TRBJ2-3	CASSFQAATGTQYF	TGTGCCAGCAGTTTTCAAGCGGCCACAGGTACGCAGTATTTT
.	TRBV29-1	TRBD1	TRBJ1-1	CSVGRDSYMNTEAFF	TGCAGCGTTGGCCGGGACAGTTATATGAACACTGAAGCTTTCTTT
.	TRBV20-1	.	TRBJ1-4	CSTGIRPEKLFF	TGCAGTACAGGAATCCGACCTGAAAAACTGTTTTTT
.	TRBV20-1	TRBD2	TRBJ2-1	CSASILAVSSYNEQFF	TGCAGTGCTAGCATCCTAGCGGTAAGCTCCTACAATGAGCAGTTCTTC
.	TRBV3-1	.	TRBJ2-7	CASSQGVGGLSYNEQYF	TGTGCCAGCAGCCAAGGGGTCGGGGGCCTCTCCTACAATGAGCAGTACTTC
few	TRBV20-1	TRBD1	TRBJ1-1	CSARTGGIAEAFF	TGCAGTGCCCGGACAGGGGGTATCGCTGAAGCTTTCTTT
few	TRBV3-1	.	TRBJ2-6	CASSLQNPFGAGANVLTF	TGTGCCAGCAGCCTCCAGAACCCCTTTGGCGCTGGGGCCAACGTCCTGACTTTC
.	TRBV7-9	.	TRBJ2-1	CASSPRISSGSYNEQFF	TGTGCCAGCAGCCCAAGGATTAGCTCGGGCTCCTACAATGAGCAGTTCTTC
.	TRBV15	TRBD2	TRBJ2-7	CATSRRLAASYEQYF	TGTGCCACCAGCAGAAGACTAGCGGCCTCCTACGAGCAGTACTTC
few	TRBV3-1	.	TRBJ2-5	CASSQDMRQETQYF	TGTGCCAGCAGCCAAGATATGAGGCAAGAGACCCAGTACTTC